This T cell receptor (beta chain) was documented in a study of spatial heterogeneity in lung cancer (dated by TCRdb to about 2019). Background on the whole study: The donors were some 76 patients from the lung TRACERx cohort who had early-stage, untreated non-small cell lung cancer. At surgery, both alpha and beta chains were TCR-sequenced in 200 to 250 tumor regions, about 64 matched nontumor lung samples and a few dozen PBMC samples. Beta-chain transcripts were consistently detected in greater numbers than alpha-chain transcripts, which likely reflected higher beta-chain transcript abundance. TCR repertoire features were related to nonsynonymous mutation counts determined by whole-exome sequencing of tumor tissue. Follow-up PBMC samples were sequenced whenever the samples were available, and the median time to follow-up was approximately 24 months after resection. In non-small cell lung cancer, the study quantitatively compared TCR alpha and beta repertoires across several tumor regions, matched nontumor lung, and blood. In the raw uncorrected reads, each unique combination of TCR and UMI appeared more than ten times on average.

Library preparation employed 5' RACE. TCRdb names NextSeq 500 as the instrument used. To allow correction of PCR and sequencing errors, the TCR library protocol tagged every TCR cDNA molecule with a unique molecular identifier. As for the original processing: TCR identification, UMI-based error correction and CDR3 extraction were all carried out with Decombinator tools. TCRs above a frequency of 2 per 1,000, corresponding to the top 1% of the tumor frequency distribution, were defined as expanded. Each repertoire was subsampled 100 times to 5,000 TCRs, after which Renyi diversity was computed with the R vegan package. CDR3 similarity networks were built from amino acid triplet string-kernel similarity, with CDR3s being connected when pairwise similarity was above 0.82. Through fastp at Q25 and MiXCR, TCRdb rebuilt clones from the public reads, retaining in-frame beta chains. CDR3 protein sequences are deduplicated, and each keeps its most common genes and DNA. None of the V and J calls come from the authors' own analysis; TCRdb made them. The sample table shows 110,000 or so distinct CDR3 sequences, and more than 10% are seen once. 20% to 30% of the sample rests with the top ten.

The sample's time point label, in plain terms: blood at routine non-recurrence follow-up after resection. For TCR sequencing, whole RNA was extracted from tumor and nontumor lung tissue, or from cryopreserved PBMC samples, and no cell sorting was done. Only patients for whom sufficient RNA was available from at least two tumor regions were selected for TCR sequencing. Broad study findings and their caveats: Confirming at a functional level the hypothesis that regional TCRs recognize regional mutations was considered to require additional single-cell paired TCR alpha and beta sequencing. Ubiquitous expanded tumor TCRs were detected in blood more often at tumor resection than at routine follow-up. Comparisons of baseline and follow-up blood repertoires included only 15 or so patients.

Note on this clonotype: Its antigen is not yet known. This may stem from a read error, because a much larger clone lies one nucleotide away.

Based on the germline V gene (reference sequence), the CDR1 and CDR2 sequences are LGHDT and YNNKEL. The CDR3 starts with the cysteine, ends with the phenylalanine, and has 15 residues. CDR3 DNA only is kept here, 45 bases in frame from base 1. V is pared back by 4 bases and J by 1 base, with 12 bases lying between the germline termini. This clonotype was sampled from a female donor with early-stage non-small cell lung cancer. This receptor chain uses TRBV3-1 and TRBJ2-3, with no confident D gene call. This sample comprised PBMCs, obtained at follow-up. The DNA reads TGTGCCAGCAGCCCACACAATCGTGGCACAGATACGCAGTATTTT. This translates into CASSPHNRGTDTQYF.